Listed below are T cell receptor beta chains from one sample, sequenced in a study of PD-1 blockade in classical Hodgkin lymphoma. Assay used: immunoSEQ multiplex PCR; TCRdb lists only in-frame clones, some missing. The data show tens of thousands of clones, around 80% seen once. The specimen was peripheral blood mononuclear cells (PBMCs), collected before the fourth cycle of nivolumab. Receptors originate from a human donor with classical Hodgkin lymphoma. The CDR3 runs from the conserved cysteine through the conserved F or W. The D gene is left open where the match is weak. Some rows have no size entry. The others give once, few or many, or a class for an expanded clone.

j_call: TRBJ1-1; d_call: NA; v_call: TRBV21-1; clone_size: NA; cdr3_nt: TGTGCCAGCAGCACAAAGGGACGGAGAAAGAACACTGAAGCTTTCTTT; cdr3_aa: CASSTKGRRKNTEAFF
j_call: TRBJ2-4; d_call: NA; v_call: TRBV7-2; clone_size: NA; cdr3_nt: TGTGCCGCCCAAGGACTAGCCAAAAACATTCAGTACTTC; cdr3_aa: CAAQGLAKNIQYF
j_call: TRBJ2-4; d_call: NA; v_call: TRBV9; clone_size: NA; cdr3_nt: TGTGCCAGCAGCCCTCCCGGGTTGGTGAGAAACATTCAGTACTTC; cdr3_aa: CASSPPGLVRNIQYF
j_call: TRBJ2-5; d_call: NA; v_call: TRBV9; clone_size: NA; cdr3_nt: TGTGCCAGCAGCGTAGGTGGACTAACCTACCAAGAGACCCAGTACTTC; cdr3_aa: CASSVGGLTYQETQYF
j_call: TRBJ2-7; d_call: TRBD1; v_call: TRBV19; clone_size: NA; cdr3_nt: TGTGCCAGTAGCCCCCCATTATGGCAGGGGGTGTACGAGCAGTACTTC; cdr3_aa: CASSPPLWQGVYEQYF
j_call: TRBJ2-7; d_call: NA; v_call: TRBV19; clone_size: once; cdr3_nt: TGTGCCAGTAGTATGTCTAGCGAATCCTACGAGCAGTACTTC; cdr3_aa: CASSMSSESYEQYF
j_call: TRBJ2-7; d_call: TRBD1; v_call: TRBV7-9; clone_size: once; cdr3_nt: TGTGCCAGCAGCTACACAGGGGGGCGTACCTACGAGCAGTACTTC; cdr3_aa: CASSYTGGRTYEQYF
j_call: TRBJ2-7; d_call: NA; v_call: TRBV7-2; clone_size: NA; cdr3_nt: TGTGCCAGCAGGAAGGCGGGGAACTACGAGCAGTACTTC; cdr3_aa: CASRKAGNYEQYF
j_call: TRBJ1-6; d_call: TRBD1; v_call: TRBV7-9; clone_size: NA; cdr3_nt: TGTGCCAGCAGCCGCCGACAGGGGGGGAATTCACCCCTCCACTTT; cdr3_aa: CASSRRQGGNSPLHF
j_call: TRBJ2-5; d_call: TRBD2; v_call: TRBV7-6; clone_size: NA; cdr3_nt: TGTGCCAGCAGCCTGGGACTAGCGGGGCCCCAACAAGAGACCCAGTACTTC; cdr3_aa: CASSLGLAGPQQETQYF
j_call: TRBJ2-1; d_call: NA; v_call: TRBV27; clone_size: NA; cdr3_nt: TGTGCCAGCACCCCACTCTCGCGTGGTTACAATGAGCAGTTCTTC; cdr3_aa: CASTPLSRGYNEQFF
j_call: TRBJ2-2; d_call: NA; v_call: TRBV10-3; clone_size: NA; cdr3_nt: TGTGCCATCAGGCGGGACAGCCAAGGAACCGGGGAGCTGTTTTTT; cdr3_aa: CAIRRDSQGTGELFF
j_call: TRBJ2-5; d_call: TRBD2; v_call: TRBV5-4; clone_size: NA; cdr3_nt: TGTGCCAGCCGCAAATATGACGGGGGGGAGACCCAGTACTTC; cdr3_aa: CASRKYDGGETQYF
j_call: TRBJ2-1; d_call: NA; v_call: TRBV20-1; clone_size: once; cdr3_nt: TGCAGTGCCCAGAGGTATGAGCAGTTCTTC; cdr3_aa: CSAQRYEQFF
j_call: TRBJ1-2; d_call: NA; v_call: TRBV6-1; clone_size: NA; cdr3_nt: TGTGCCAGCAGTGACTTAGGTCCTAACTATGGCTACACCTTC; cdr3_aa: CASSDLGPNYGYTF
j_call: TRBJ1-6; d_call: TRBD1; v_call: TRBV6-6; clone_size: NA; cdr3_nt: TGTGCCAGCAGTTATTCCGGGACAGGTAGCCTCCACTTT; cdr3_aa: CASSYSGTGSLHF
j_call: TRBJ2-6; d_call: TRBD2; v_call: TRBV6-4; clone_size: NA; cdr3_nt: TGTGCCAGCAGCGCTAGCGGGTACTCTGGGGCCAACGTCCTGACTTTC; cdr3_aa: CASSASGYSGANVLTF
j_call: TRBJ1-5; d_call: NA; v_call: TRBV7-3; clone_size: NA; cdr3_nt: TGTGCCAGCAGCCAATTGGGTCTGAGCAATCAGCCCCAGCATTTT; cdr3_aa: CASSQLGLSNQPQHF
j_call: TRBJ1-2; d_call: NA; v_call: TRBV4-1; clone_size: NA; cdr3_nt: TGCGCCAGCAGCCCCTATGCGGACGGCGAATATGGCTACACCTTC; cdr3_aa: CASSPYADGEYGYTF
j_call: TRBJ2-2; d_call: NA; v_call: TRBV5-1; clone_size: few; cdr3_nt: TGCGCCAGCAGCTTGGGCTGGACAGATATCACCGGGGAGCTGTTTTTT; cdr3_aa: CASSLGWTDITGELFF
j_call: TRBJ1-1; d_call: NA; v_call: TRBV19; clone_size: NA; cdr3_nt: TGTGCCAGTAGAAATTCGGGCACTGAAGCTTTCTTT; cdr3_aa: CASRNSGTEAFF
j_call: TRBJ1-4; d_call: NA; v_call: TRBV11-2; clone_size: NA; cdr3_nt: TGTGCCAGCAGCTTAGAACCCCCCGGAAAACTGTTTTTT; cdr3_aa: CASSLEPPGKLFF
j_call: TRBJ2-1; d_call: NA; v_call: TRBV5-1; clone_size: NA; cdr3_nt: TGCGCCAGCAGCCGGGACTCGGGGGGCCTAAGTGAGCAGTTCTTC; cdr3_aa: CASSRDSGGLSEQFF
j_call: TRBJ2-7; d_call: NA; v_call: TRBV7-2; clone_size: NA; cdr3_nt: TGTGCCAGCAGCCTAGAGGGGTCAGTAGCTACCTACGAGCAGTACTTC; cdr3_aa: CASSLEGSVATYEQYF
j_call: TRBJ2-1; d_call: TRBD1; v_call: TRBV15; clone_size: NA; cdr3_nt: TGTGCCACCAGCCAAACCAGGGACAGCCGAGGCTTATACAATGAGCAGTTCTTC; cdr3_aa: CATSQTRDSRGLYNEQFF
j_call: TRBJ1-2; d_call: NA; v_call: TRBV6-5; clone_size: NA; cdr3_nt: TGTGCCAGCAGTTACTCCCGGGGAGGGCGAGGCTACACCTTC; cdr3_aa: CASSYSRGGRGYTF
j_call: TRBJ2-3; d_call: TRBD2; v_call: TRBV4-1; clone_size: few; cdr3_nt: TGCGCCAGCGGGGGGGGTGGTAGCTTCGCAGATACGCAGTATTTT; cdr3_aa: CASGGGGSFADTQYF
j_call: TRBJ1-2; d_call: NA; v_call: TRBV7-2; clone_size: once; cdr3_nt: TGTGCCAGCAGCTTAGCCCGGGACATCCTGGGGTATGGCTACACCTTC; cdr3_aa: CASSLARDILGYGYTF
j_call: TRBJ2-2; d_call: TRBD1; v_call: TRBV7-9; clone_size: NA; cdr3_nt: TGTGCCAGCAGCTCTCCCGGGACAGGGGACACCGGGGAGCTGTTTTTT; cdr3_aa: CASSSPGTGDTGELFF
j_call: TRBJ2-5; d_call: NA; v_call: TRBV30; clone_size: NA; cdr3_nt: TGTGCCCGGGGAAGAGATCAAGAGACCCAGTACTTC; cdr3_aa: CARGRDQETQYF
j_call: TRBJ1-2; d_call: TRBD1; v_call: TRBV7-2; clone_size: NA; cdr3_nt: TGTGCCAGCAGCTTACCTGAGGGGGCGCGGGGCTACACCTTC; cdr3_aa: CASSLPEGARGYTF
j_call: TRBJ2-1; d_call: TRBD1; v_call: TRBV5-1; clone_size: NA; cdr3_nt: TGCGCCAGCAGCTTTTCGACAGGGGGTTATGATGAGCAGTTCTTC; cdr3_aa: CASSFSTGGYDEQFF
j_call: TRBJ2-7; d_call: NA; v_call: TRBV7-2; clone_size: NA; cdr3_nt: TGTGCCAGCAGCCTCCCCTGGGTCTACGAGCAGTACTTC; cdr3_aa: CASSLPWVYEQYF
j_call: TRBJ2-7; d_call: TRBD1; v_call: TRBV10-2; clone_size: NA; cdr3_nt: TGCGCCACCACGACAGGGTCAATCTCCTACGAGCAGTACTTC; cdr3_aa: CATTTGSISYEQYF
j_call: TRBJ1-1; d_call: NA; v_call: TRBV30; clone_size: NA; cdr3_nt: TGTGCCTGGAGTGGGCTTAGCACTGAAGCTTTCTTT; cdr3_aa: CAWSGLSTEAFF
j_call: TRBJ1-5; d_call: TRBD1; v_call: TRBV5-6; clone_size: NA; cdr3_nt: TGTGCCAGCAGCTCGGGGACAGCCCAGGAGCCCCAGCATTTT; cdr3_aa: CASSSGTAQEPQHF
j_call: TRBJ2-4; d_call: NA; v_call: TRBV9; clone_size: once; cdr3_nt: TGTGCCAGCAGCCCTCGAGTCCGGGCCTCAGGGCGGGAAAACATTCAGTACTTC; cdr3_aa: CASSPRVRASGRENIQYF
j_call: TRBJ1-5; d_call: NA; v_call: TRBV7-3; clone_size: NA; cdr3_nt: TGTGCCAGCAGCTTAACGCCCAATCAGCCCCAGCATTTT; cdr3_aa: CASSLTPNQPQHF
j_call: TRBJ1-2; d_call: NA; v_call: TRBV6-5; clone_size: NA; cdr3_nt: TGTGCCAGCAGTTACCCCTGGGAGGGCTACACCTTC; cdr3_aa: CASSYPWEGYTF
j_call: TRBJ1-1; d_call: NA; v_call: TRBV27; clone_size: NA; cdr3_nt: TGTGCCAGCAGTTTTAGACGGGGCACTGAAGCTTTCTTT; cdr3_aa: CASSFRRGTEAFF
j_call: TRBJ1-1; d_call: NA; v_call: TRBV19; clone_size: NA; cdr3_nt: TGTGCCAGTAGTACCCTAGAGGGAGGTTGGGTGAACACTGAAGCTTTCTTT; cdr3_aa: CASSTLEGGWVNTEAFF
j_call: TRBJ1-2; d_call: NA; v_call: TRBV28; clone_size: NA; cdr3_nt: TGTGCCAGCAGTCCCGGGCTACAAAGCTATGGCTACACCTTC; cdr3_aa: CASSPGLQSYGYTF
j_call: TRBJ1-2; d_call: TRBD1; v_call: TRBV19; clone_size: few; cdr3_nt: TGTGCCAGTAACCGGGACAGGGGGCACTATGGCTACACCTTC; cdr3_aa: CASNRDRGHYGYTF
j_call: TRBJ2-7; d_call: NA; v_call: TRBV23-1; clone_size: NA; cdr3_nt: TGCGCCAGCAGTCAATTAAATTTAGGTCTTTGGAGTGAGCAGTACTTC; cdr3_aa: CASSQLNLGLWSEQYF
j_call: TRBJ1-2; d_call: NA; v_call: TRBV2; clone_size: few; cdr3_nt: TGTGCCAGCAGACCCTTTTATGGCTACACCTTC; cdr3_aa: CASRPFYGYTF